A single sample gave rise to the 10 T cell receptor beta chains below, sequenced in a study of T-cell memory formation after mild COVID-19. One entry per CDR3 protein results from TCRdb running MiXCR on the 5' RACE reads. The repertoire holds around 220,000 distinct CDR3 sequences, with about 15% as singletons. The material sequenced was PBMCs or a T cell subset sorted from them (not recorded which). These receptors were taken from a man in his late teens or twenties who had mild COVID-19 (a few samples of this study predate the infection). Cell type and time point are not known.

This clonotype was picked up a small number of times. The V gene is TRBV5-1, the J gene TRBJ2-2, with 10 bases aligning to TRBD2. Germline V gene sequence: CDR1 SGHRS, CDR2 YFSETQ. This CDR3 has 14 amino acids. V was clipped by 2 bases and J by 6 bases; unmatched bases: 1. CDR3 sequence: CASSFGLAAGELFF. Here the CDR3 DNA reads TGCGCCAGCAGCTTTGGACTAGCGGCCGGGGAGCTGTTTTTT. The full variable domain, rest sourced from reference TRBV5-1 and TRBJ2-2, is KAGVTQTPRYLIKTRGQQVTLSCSPISGHRSVSWYQQTPGQGLQFLFEYFSETQRNKGNFPGRFSGRQFSNSRSEMNVSTLELGDSALYLCASSFGLAAGELFFGEGSRLTVL.

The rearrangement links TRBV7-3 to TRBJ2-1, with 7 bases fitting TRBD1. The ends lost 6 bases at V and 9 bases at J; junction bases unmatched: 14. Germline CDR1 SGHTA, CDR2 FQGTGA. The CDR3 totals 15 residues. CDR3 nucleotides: TGTGCCAGCAGGCCTTTCGGGACAGCTAAAATTGAGCAGTTCTTC. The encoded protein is CASRPFGTAKIEQFF.

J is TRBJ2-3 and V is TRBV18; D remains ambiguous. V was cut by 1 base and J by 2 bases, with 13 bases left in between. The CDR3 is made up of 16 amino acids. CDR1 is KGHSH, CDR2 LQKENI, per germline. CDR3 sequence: CASSPLDGYSTDTQYF. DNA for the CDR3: TGTGCCAGCTCACCACTTGACGGATACTCCACAGATACGCAGTATTTT. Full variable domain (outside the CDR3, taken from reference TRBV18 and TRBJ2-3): NAGVMQNPRHLVRRRGQEARLRCSPMKGHSHVYWYRQLPEEGLKFMVYLQKENIIDESGMPKERFSAEFPKEGPSILRIQQVVRGDSAAYFCASSPLDGYSTDTQYFGPGTRLTVL.

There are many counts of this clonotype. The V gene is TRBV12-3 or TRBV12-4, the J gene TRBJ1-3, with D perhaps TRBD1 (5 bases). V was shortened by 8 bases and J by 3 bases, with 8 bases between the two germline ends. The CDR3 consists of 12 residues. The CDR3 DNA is TGTGCCAGCGGGACCCTTGGAAACACCATATATTTT. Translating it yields CASGTLGNTIYF.

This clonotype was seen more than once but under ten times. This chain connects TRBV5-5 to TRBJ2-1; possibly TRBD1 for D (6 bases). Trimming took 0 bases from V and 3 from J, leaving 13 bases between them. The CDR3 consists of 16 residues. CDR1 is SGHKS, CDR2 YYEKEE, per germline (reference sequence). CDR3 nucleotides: TGTGCCAGCAGCTTGGGCAGGGGTCCCTTCTACAATGAGCAGTTCTTC. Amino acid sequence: CASSLGRGPFYNEQFF.

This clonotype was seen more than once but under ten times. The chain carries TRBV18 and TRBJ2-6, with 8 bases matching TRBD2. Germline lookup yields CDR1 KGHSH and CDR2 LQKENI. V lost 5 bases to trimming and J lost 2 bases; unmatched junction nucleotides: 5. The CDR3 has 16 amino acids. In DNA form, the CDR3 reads TGTGCCAGCTCATCCCGAGCGGGGGCTGGGGCCAACGTCCTGACTTTC. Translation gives CASSSRAGAGANVLTF.

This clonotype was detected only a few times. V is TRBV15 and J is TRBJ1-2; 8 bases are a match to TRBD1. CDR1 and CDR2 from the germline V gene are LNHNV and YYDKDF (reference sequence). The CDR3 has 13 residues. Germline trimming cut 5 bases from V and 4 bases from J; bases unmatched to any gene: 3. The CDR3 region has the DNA TGTGCCACCAGCCCAGGGGGCGGCTATGGCTACACCTTC. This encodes CATSPGGGYGYTF.

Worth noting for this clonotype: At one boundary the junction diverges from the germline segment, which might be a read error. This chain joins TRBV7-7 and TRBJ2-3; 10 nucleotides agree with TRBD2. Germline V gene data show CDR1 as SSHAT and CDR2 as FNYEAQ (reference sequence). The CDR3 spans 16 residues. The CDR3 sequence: CASSPGAGGTTDTQYF. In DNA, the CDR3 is TGTGCTAGCAGCCCAGGAGCGGGGGGGACCACAGATACGCAGTATTTT.

This CDR3 is CASSFEQGGQPQHF. Here the CDR3 DNA reads TGTGCCAGCAGTTTCGAACAGGGGGGCCAGCCCCAGCATTTT. V is TRBV12-3 or TRBV12-4 and J is TRBJ1-5; TRBD1 agrees at 8 bases. This CDR3 has 14 amino acids. The trim removed 3 bases at V and 7 bases at J, leaving 5 bases unmatched.

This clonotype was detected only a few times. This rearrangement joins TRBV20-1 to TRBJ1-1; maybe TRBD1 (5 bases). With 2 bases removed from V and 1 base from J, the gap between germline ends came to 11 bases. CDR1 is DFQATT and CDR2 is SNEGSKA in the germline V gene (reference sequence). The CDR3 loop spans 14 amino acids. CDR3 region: CSARSTGGNTEAFF. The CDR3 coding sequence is TGCAGTGCTAGATCCACCGGGGGGAACACTGAAGCTTTCTTT.